This T cell receptor beta chain was captured in a study of blood T cell repertoires in COVID-19. Study information: COVID-19 samples from acute and convalescent phases originated in the United States, Italy and Spain.

This clone has a handful of counts. Profiled with immunoSEQ multiplex PCR; TCRdb holds only in-frame clones, not every one. The table has hundreds of thousands of clones, around 80% seen once; the top ten hold 1.5% to 2%. CDR1 SGHRS and CDR2 YFSETQ come from the germline V gene. V gave up 1 base and J gave up 7 bases, with 12 bases separating them. This CDR3 is built from 14 residues. J is TRBJ1-5 and V is TRBV5-1; TRBD1 might be the D (6 bases). The clonotype originates from a woman aged 80 or over with acute or convalescent COVID-19. The sample was peripheral blood. Written as DNA, the CDR3 is TGCGCCAGCAGCTTGTTACAGGGCCAGCAGCCCCAGCATTTT. It specifies CASSLLQGQQPQHF.